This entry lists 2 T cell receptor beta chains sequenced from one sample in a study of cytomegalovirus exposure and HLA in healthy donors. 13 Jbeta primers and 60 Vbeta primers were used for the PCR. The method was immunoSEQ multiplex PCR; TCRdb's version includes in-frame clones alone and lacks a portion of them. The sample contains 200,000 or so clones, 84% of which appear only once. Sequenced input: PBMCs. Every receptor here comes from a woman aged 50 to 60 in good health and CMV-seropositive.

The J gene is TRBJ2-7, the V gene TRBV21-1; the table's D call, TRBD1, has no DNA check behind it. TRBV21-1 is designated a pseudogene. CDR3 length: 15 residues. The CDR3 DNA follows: TGTGCCAGCAGCAAAAGGGGACAGGTAATATACGAGCAGTACTTC. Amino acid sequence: CASSKRGQVIYEQYF.

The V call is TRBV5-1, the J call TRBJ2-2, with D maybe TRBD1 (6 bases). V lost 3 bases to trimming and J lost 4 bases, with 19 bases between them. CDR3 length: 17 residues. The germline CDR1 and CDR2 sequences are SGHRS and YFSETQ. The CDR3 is CASSSLTGHTSTGELFF. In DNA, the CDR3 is TGCGCCAGCAGCTCGTTGACAGGCCATACGAGCACCGGGGAGCTGTTTTTT.